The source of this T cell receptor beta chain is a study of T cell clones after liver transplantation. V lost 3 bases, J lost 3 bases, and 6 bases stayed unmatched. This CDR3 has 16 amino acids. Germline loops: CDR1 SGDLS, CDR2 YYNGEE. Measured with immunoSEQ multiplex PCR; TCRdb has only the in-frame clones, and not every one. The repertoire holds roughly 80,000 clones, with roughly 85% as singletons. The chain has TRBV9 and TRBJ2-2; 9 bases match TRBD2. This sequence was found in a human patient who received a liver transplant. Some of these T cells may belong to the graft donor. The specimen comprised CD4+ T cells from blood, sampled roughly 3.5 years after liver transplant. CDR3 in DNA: TGTGCCAGCAGCGCACAGACTAGCGGTCACACCGGGGAGCTGTTTTTT. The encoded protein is CASSAQTSGHTGELFF.